These 10 T cell receptor beta chains came from one sample sequenced in a study of response to subunit inactivated influenza vaccine. One entry per CDR3 protein results from TCRdb running MiXCR on the RT-PCR reads. Of 750,000 to 850,000 distinct CDR3 sequences in the sample, less than 20% were seen once. The sample here was PBMCs from blood, taken 5 days after vaccination. The receptors originated from a man in his forties or fifties who received an inactivated influenza vaccine.

This clonotype has only a few counts. CDR3 coding DNA: TGCGCCAGCAGCCGTGACGGGAGGAGCTCCTATAATTCACCCCTCCACTTT. Its protein product is CASSRDGRSSYNSPLHF. The V and J genes are TRBV5-1 and TRBJ1-6; no firm D call. The CDR3 totals 17 residues. V lost 4 bases, J lost 0 bases, and 14 bases lay in between. CDR1 and CDR2 from the germline V gene are SGHRS and YFSETQ.

This sequence joins TRBV7-2 and TRBJ2-7, with 14 bases identical to TRBD2. Per germline, CDR1 SGHTA and CDR2 FQGNSA. The CDR3 spans 15 residues. V lost 5 bases to trimming and J lost 4 bases; unmatched junction nucleotides: 4. The CDR3 DNA sequence: TGTGCCAGCAGCCACGGGACTAGCGGGGGATACGAGCAGTACTTC. This translates into CASSHGTSGGYEQYF.

This chain joins TRBV5-1 and TRBJ1-1; tentatively, D is TRBD1 (6 bases). The CDR3 has 15 residues. Germline V lookup: CDR1 SGHRS, CDR2 YFSETQ. V was shortened by 4 bases and J by 4 bases, with 17 bases between the two germline ends. This chain's CDR3 is CASSRSAQGTTEAFF. In DNA, the CDR3 is TGCGCCAGCAGCCGGAGTGCGCAGGGGACCACTGAAGCTTTCTTT.

This clonotype has more than one count but fewer than ten. The chain links TRBV5-1 to TRBJ2-2, with D uncertain. V gave up 0 bases and J gave up 1 base, with 10 bases separating them. The germline V gene has CDR1 SGHRS and CDR2 YFSETQ. The CDR3 contains 16 residues. The DNA for the CDR3 is TGCGCCAGCAGCTTGGCCGGCAGGATGAACACCGGGGAGCTGTTTTTT. It codes for CASSLAGRMNTGELFF.

This clonotype turned up a few times. J is TRBJ1-1 and V is TRBV4-1, with 8 nucleotides matching TRBD1. The trim removed 0 bases at V and 0 bases at J, leaving 0 bases unmatched. This CDR3 region has 15 residues. Germline lookup yields CDR1 MGHRA and CDR2 YSYEKL. CDR3 coding DNA: TGCGCCAGCAGCCAAGAGGACAGGGTGAACACTGAAGCTTTCTTT. The encoded protein is CASSQEDRVNTEAFF.

This clonotype has only a few counts. The rearrangement links TRBV18 to TRBJ2-7, with 11 positions matching TRBD1. V trimming: 3 bases; J trimming: 1 base; junction bases outside the gene matches: 8. CDR3 length equals 17 residues. Germline lookup yields CDR1 KGHSH and CDR2 LQKENI. CDR3 in amino acids: CASSPPLGQGASYEQYF. CDR3 coding DNA: TGTGCCAGCTCACCCCCTTTAGGACAGGGGGCTTCCTACGAGCAGTACTTC.

This clonotype was observed a handful of times. The rearrangement uses TRBV6-2 or TRBV6-3 and TRBJ2-3; 10 bases match TRBD1. Losses at the gene ends were 4 bases for V and 2 bases for J; bases not matched to a gene: 9. The V gene's germline CDR1 is MNHEY and CDR2 SVGEGT. This CDR3 is built from 17 residues. The CDR3 region is CASSWTGGAVSTDTQYF. For the CDR3, the DNA is TGTGCCAGCAGTTGGACAGGGGGAGCGGTGTCCACAGATACGCAGTATTTT.

The V gene is TRBV6-5, the J gene TRBJ2-7; D not certain. This CDR3 comprises 15 residues. Germline CDR1 reads MNHEY; CDR2 reads SVGAGI. V lost 0 bases to trimming and J lost 4 bases, with 13 bases between them. Written as DNA, the CDR3 is TGTGCCAGCAGTTACTCGTCCTTAGATACTTACGAGCAGTACTTC. Amino acids: CASSYSSLDTYEQYF.

This clonotype has more than one count but fewer than ten. V and J are TRBV20-1 and TRBJ2-1; 10 bases are shared with TRBD2. The CDR3 is 15 amino acids. Trimming cost V 6 bases and J 8 bases; bases outside gene matches: 13. Germline V gives CDR1 DFQATT, CDR2 SNEGSKA (reference sequence). In nucleotides, the CDR3 is TGCAGTGCGAGTCATAGGGTAGCGGGAGGCGATGAGCAGTTCTTC. Its protein product is CSASHRVAGGDEQFF.

The J gene is TRBJ2-3, the V gene TRBV18; no definite D call. The CDR3 covers 13 residues. Trimming cost V 3 bases and J 2 bases, with 6 bases left between them. Germline V gene sequence: CDR1 KGHSH, CDR2 LQKENI. The DNA for the CDR3 is TGTGCCAGCTCACCGCAGGTCACAGATACGCAGTATTTT. As protein: CASSPQVTDTQYF. Full variable domain (remainder filled in from reference TRBV18 and TRBJ2-3): NAGVMQNPRHLVRRRGQEARLRCSPMKGHSHVYWYRQLPEEGLKFMVYLQKENIIDESGMPKERFSAEFPKEGPSILRIQQVVRGDSAAYFCASSPQVTDTQYFGPGTRLTVL.